This T cell receptor beta chain comes out of a study of blood T cell repertoires in COVID-19. Study at large: Samples representing acute and convalescent COVID-19 were sourced from the United States, Italy and Spain. The analysed material was cDNA or gDNA that came from T cells, B-cell-depleted T cells, or PBMCs.

This CDR3 is 10 amino acids long. Germline V CDR1 and CDR2: DFQATT, SNEGSKA (reference sequence). V shed 6 bases and J shed 3 bases, with 6 bases lying between them. The Seattle patients joined while their infection was active and were tracked longitudinally afterward. In the original processing: Reference gene primer amplification gave nucleated cell count estimates. Using immunoSEQ multiplex PCR, the repertoire was profiled, and TCRdb retains in-frame clones only, with some absent. V and J calls and clone size are copied from that table; D and trimming were computed from the DNA. The sample shows some 160,000 clones, 85% of them seen only once.

The chain couples TRBV20-1 to TRBJ2-7; D remains unclear. What was sequenced was peripheral blood. The sequence came from a woman older than 75 with COVID-19, enrolled during active disease. CDR3 region: CSALDYEQYF. CDR3 nucleotide sequence: TGCAGTGCCCTAGACTACGAGCAGTACTTC.